This TCR beta chain was obtained from a study of blood T cell repertoires in COVID-19. Study-level background: COVID-19 samples, acute and convalescent, were from the United States, Italy and Spain.

In the source study's methods: The assay estimated nucleated cells by amplifying reference gene primers. The method was immunoSEQ multiplex PCR; TCRdb's version includes in-frame clones alone and lacks a portion of them. The V and J calls and clone size come from that table; D and trimming were worked out from the DNA. The sample holds approximately 250,000 clones, about 83% seen once. The ends were cut back, 5 bases at V and 5 bases at J, with 10 bases in the middle. The CDR3 is made up of 12 amino acids. The TCR comes from a man aged 45-65 years with acute or convalescent COVID-19. Sequenced sample: peripheral blood. V usage is TRBV12-3 or TRBV12-4 and J usage is TRBJ2-7; TRBD2 is a possible D gene (5 bases). In DNA form, the CDR3 reads TGTGCCAGCAGTGAGGGAGTCCACGAGCAGTACTTC. This translates into CASSEGVHEQYF.